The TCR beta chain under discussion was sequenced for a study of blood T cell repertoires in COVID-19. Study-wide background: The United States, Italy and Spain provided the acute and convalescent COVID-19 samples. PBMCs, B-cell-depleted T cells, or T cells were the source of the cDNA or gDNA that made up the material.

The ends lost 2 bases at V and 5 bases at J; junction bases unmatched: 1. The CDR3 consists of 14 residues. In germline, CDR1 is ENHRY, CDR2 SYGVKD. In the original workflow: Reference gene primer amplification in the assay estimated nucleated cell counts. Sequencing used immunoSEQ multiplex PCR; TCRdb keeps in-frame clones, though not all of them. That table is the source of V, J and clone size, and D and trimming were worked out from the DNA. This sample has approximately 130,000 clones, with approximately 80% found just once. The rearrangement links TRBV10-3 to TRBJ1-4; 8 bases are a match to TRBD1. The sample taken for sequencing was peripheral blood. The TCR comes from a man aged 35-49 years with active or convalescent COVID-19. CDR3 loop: CAISERQGNEKLFF. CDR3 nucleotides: TGTGCCATCAGTGAGCGACAGGGGAATGAAAAACTGTTTTTT.